This T cell receptor (beta chain) is drawn from a study of PD-L1 blockade in urothelial cancer. Clones were read by immunoSEQ multiplex PCR, and TCRdb kept only the in-frame ones, dropping some. The sample holds more than 90,000 clones, over 75% seen once. Trimming cost V 0 bases and J 8 bases, with 17 bases left between them. From germline, CDR1 is LGHNA and CDR2 YNFKEQ. The CDR3 has 16 residues. The sample's time point: pretreatment peripheral blood. The source of this sequence is a man between 60 and 75 years old with urothelial cancer. The sample here was PBMCs, taken around atezolizumab (anti-PD-L1) treatment. This rearrangement joins TRBV4-2 to TRBJ2-4; D is perhaps TRBD1 (6 bases). CDR3 loop: CASSQEAVGAQDIQYF. CDR3 in DNA: TGTGCCAGCAGCCAAGAGGCGGTGGGGGCCCAAGACATTCAGTACTTC.